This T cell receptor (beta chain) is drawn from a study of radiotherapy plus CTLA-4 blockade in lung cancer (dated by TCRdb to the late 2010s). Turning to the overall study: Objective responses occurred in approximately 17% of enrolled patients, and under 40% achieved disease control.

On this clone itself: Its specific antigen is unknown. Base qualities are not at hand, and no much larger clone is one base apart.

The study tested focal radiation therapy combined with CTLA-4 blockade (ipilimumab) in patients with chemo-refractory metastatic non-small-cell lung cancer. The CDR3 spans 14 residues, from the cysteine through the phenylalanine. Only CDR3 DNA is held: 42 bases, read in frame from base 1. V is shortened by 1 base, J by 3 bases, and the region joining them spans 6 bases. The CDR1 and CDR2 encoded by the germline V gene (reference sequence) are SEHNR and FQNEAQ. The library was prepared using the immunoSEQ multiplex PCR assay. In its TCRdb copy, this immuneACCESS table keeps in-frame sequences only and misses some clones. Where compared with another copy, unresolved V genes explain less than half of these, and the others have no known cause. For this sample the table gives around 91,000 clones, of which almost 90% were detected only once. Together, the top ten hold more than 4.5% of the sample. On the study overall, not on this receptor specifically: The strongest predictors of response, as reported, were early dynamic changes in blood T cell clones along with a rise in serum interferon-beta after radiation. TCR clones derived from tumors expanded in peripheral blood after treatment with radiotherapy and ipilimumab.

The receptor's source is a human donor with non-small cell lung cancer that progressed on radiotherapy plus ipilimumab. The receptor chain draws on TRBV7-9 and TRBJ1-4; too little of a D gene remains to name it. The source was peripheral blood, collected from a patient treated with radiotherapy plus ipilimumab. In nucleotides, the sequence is TGTGCCAGCAGCTTAGGGCAGGCTAATGAAAAACTGTTTTTT. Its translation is CASSLGQANEKLFF.